The 30 T cell receptor beta chains given below trace back to one sample, sequenced in a study of identical twins. Via MiXCR, TCRdb re-called the 5' RACE reads, giving one row per CDR3 protein. This table holds approximately 700,000 distinct CDR3 sequences, around a sixth found once. The sample also formed part of further work on T cells expressing NK-cell markers.

Material for sequencing was PBMCs. All receptors come from a woman between 18 and 29 years old in good health.

The chain joins TRBV10-3 to TRBJ1-1; D is ambiguous. Trimming removed 8 bases from V and 3 bases from J, with 13 bases in between. The CDR3 spans 13 residues. CDR1 ENHRY and CDR2 SYGVKD come from the germline V gene. CDR3: CAIGRGEHTEAFF. In DNA, the CDR3 is TGTGCCATCGGTCGTGGGGAGCACACTGAAGCTTTCTTT.

This chain links TRBV18 with TRBJ2-2, with 7 positions matching TRBD1. The CDR3 is 17 residues long. V was clipped by 3 bases and J by 5 bases; unmatched bases: 12. Per germline, CDR1 KGHSH and CDR2 LQKENI. This CDR3 reads CASSPPGQPLRTGELFF. In DNA form, the CDR3 reads TGTGCCAGCTCACCCCCGGGACAGCCCCTACGAACCGGGGAGCTGTTTTTT.

This clonotype was seen a few times. The rearrangement joins TRBV7-9 to TRBJ2-7; 8 bases fit TRBD2. The CDR3 has 14 amino acids. In germline, CDR1 is SEHNR, CDR2 FQNEAQ (reference sequence). Trimming at V came to 5 bases and at J to 5 bases, leaving 8 bases not matched to a gene. CDR3 region: CASSLERTSHEQYF. The CDR3, as DNA: TGTGCCAGCAGCCTCGAGAGGACTAGCCACGAGCAGTACTTC.

V usage is TRBV5-1 and J usage is TRBJ1-2; the D is unclear. The germline V and J ends were trimmed by 0 bases and 2 bases, with 8 bases remaining between them. The CDR3 runs 14 residues. From germline, CDR1 is SGHRS and CDR2 YFSETQ. CDR3 in DNA: TGCGCCAGCAGCTTGGAAAGAGGCAACTATGGCTACACCTTC. It codes for CASSLERGNYGYTF.

Worth noting for this clonotype: One end of the junction is discordant with germline, which a read error may explain. For the CDR3, the DNA is TGTGCCAGCAGCTTAACTAGCGGGAGGGAGACCCAGCACTTC. This sequence encodes CASSLTSGRETQHF. This chain uses TRBV7-2 with TRBJ2-5; 13 nucleotides line up with TRBD2. The CDR3 contains 14 residues. The V gene's germline CDR1 is SGHTA and CDR2 FQGNSA.

The chain is built from TRBV9 and TRBJ2-5; the D gene is possibly TRBD2 (7 bases). The CDR3 totals 16 residues. CDR1 is SGDLS and CDR2 is YYNGEE in the germline V gene. Deletions cut 8 bases from V and 1 base from J, with 21 bases between. CDR3 region: CASSSDGGGVQETQYF. CDR3 in DNA: TGTGCCAGTAGTTCAGATGGCGGGGGCGTCCAAGAGACCCAGTACTTC.

This clonotype was observed a handful of times. The V gene is TRBV5-1, the J gene TRBJ2-2; 7 nucleotides match TRBD2. V was pared by 0 bases and J by 0 bases, with 5 bases of the junction left unmatched. Germline assignment: CDR1 SGHRS and CDR2 YFSETQ. The CDR3 is 17 amino acids. The CDR3 DNA reads as TGCGCCAGCAGCTTGGCCTGGCGGGGGACGAACACCGGGGAGCTGTTTTTT. Residues: CASSLAWRGTNTGELFF. The whole variable domain, filled in from reference TRBV5-1 and TRBJ2-2, reads KAGVTQTPRYLIKTRGQQVTLSCSPISGHRSVSWYQQTPGQGLQFLFEYFSETQRNKGNFPGRFSGRQFSNSRSEMNVSTLELGDSALYLCASSLAWRGTNTGELFFGEGSRLTVL.

This clonotype was detected a few times. The chain carries TRBV20-1 and TRBJ2-1; D remains unclear. CDR3 length equals 15 residues. The V gene lost 1 base and the J gene lost 1 base, with 11 bases spanning the gap. Germline values: CDR1 DFQATT, CDR2 SNEGSKA (reference sequence). The DNA for the CDR3 is TGCAGTGCTAGAGCGCAGGCAGCTTCCTACAATGAGCAGTTCTTC. Its protein is CSARAQAASYNEQFF.

This clonotype was picked up a small number of times. The genes are TRBV10-3 and TRBJ2-7; no definite D call. The CDR3 has 13 amino acids. Germline loops: CDR1 ENHRY, CDR2 SYGVKD. Trimming pared 2 bases from V and 1 base from J, leaving 6 bases between. CDR3 amino acids: CAISEDTSYEQYF. The CDR3 coding sequence is TGTGCCATCAGTGAGGACACTTCCTACGAGCAGTACTTC.

This clonotype came up a few times. The gene calls are TRBV18 and TRBJ2-7, with TRBD1 identical over 11 bases. Germline V CDR1 and CDR2: KGHSH, LQKENI. The CDR3 has 17 amino acids. Losses at the gene ends were 3 bases for V and 4 bases for J; bases not matched to a gene: 11. The CDR3 nucleotides are TGTGCCAGCTCACCGGCCAACACCGGGACAGGGGGTTACGAGCAGTACTTC. Protein sequence: CASSPANTGTGGYEQYF.

The chain uses TRBV7-2 and TRBJ2-7; 10 positions agree with TRBD2. Germline lookup yields CDR1 SGHTA and CDR2 FQGNSA. This CDR3 is built from 15 residues. Trimming took 1 base from V and 6 from J; bases not matched to a gene: 6. The CDR3 is CASSLGLAGAIEQYF. The CDR3 DNA sequence: TGTGCCAGCAGCTTAGGTCTAGCGGGAGCCATCGAGCAGTACTTC.

The table lists this clonotype with a few counts. The rearrangement joins TRBV27 to TRBJ2-7; no reliable D call. Trimming left V 2 bases short and J 6 bases short, with 8 bases between. The CDR3 has 12 residues. Germline CDR1 and CDR2: MNHEY and SMNVEV (reference sequence). The DNA of the CDR3 is TGTGCCAGCAGTTTACCCCCCGGCGAGCAGTACTTC. Its translation is CASSLPPGEQYF.

The chain joins TRBV20-1 to TRBJ2-2; 9 bases are a match to TRBD1. V lost 3 bases and J lost 6; bases outside the gene matches: 5. The CDR3 has 14 amino acids. Germline-derived CDR1 and CDR2 are DFQATT and SNEGSKA (reference sequence). The CDR3 sequence: CSASLTGGSGELFF. The CDR3 nucleotides are TGCAGTGCTAGCCTTACAGGGGGCTCCGGGGAGCTGTTTTTT.

V usage is TRBV5-1 and J usage is TRBJ1-6, with no clear D. CDR1 and CDR2 (germline): SGHRS, YFSETQ. Trimming took off 1 base at V and 9 bases at J, with 8 bases between the two ends. The CDR3 is made up of 13 amino acids. The CDR3 is CASSLTEASPLHF. DNA of the CDR3: TGCGCCAGCAGCTTGACAGAGGCTTCACCCCTCCACTTT.

This clonotype was seen a handful of times. J is TRBJ2-2 and V is TRBV6-1; D is tentatively TRBD1 or TRBD2 (5 bases each). V dropped 6 bases and J dropped 6 bases, with 14 bases sitting between them. CDR3 size: 14 residues. Germline lookup yields CDR1 MNHNS and CDR2 SASEGT. Here the CDR3 DNA reads TGTGCCAGCAGCGGGACGCCGGTCCCCGGGGAGCTGTTTTTT. Translation gives CASSGTPVPGELFF.

V gene TRBV11-3 combines with J gene TRBJ2-2, with D unresolved. The CDR3 extends over 16 amino acids. V lost 5 bases, J lost 2 bases, and 15 bases lay in between. Germline V gene data show CDR1 as SGHNT and CDR2 as YENEEA. CDR3 nucleotides: TGTGCCAGCAGCCGTAGCATAGGCAGAAACACCGGGGAGCTGTTTTTT. Its protein is CASSRSIGRNTGELFF.

The sample holds a few counts of this clonotype. This sequence joins TRBV7-9 and TRBJ2-7; no definite D call. Trimming shortened V by 5 bases and J by 7 bases, and 15 bases separated the two germline ends. CDR3 length: 13 amino acids. The germline gives CDR1 SEHNR, CDR2 FQNEAQ (reference sequence). The DNA of the CDR3 is TGTGCCAGCAGCCGAACTTCGGACGGAGAGCAGTACTTC. It codes for CASSRTSDGEQYF.

This chain links TRBV12-3 or TRBV12-4 with TRBJ2-1; TRBD2 matches 7 bases. CDR3 length equals 15 residues. Trimming at V came to 5 bases and at J to 10 bases, leaving 14 bases not matched to a gene. The CDR3: CASSQRGGVRGEQFF. CDR3 DNA: TGTGCCAGCAGTCAACGTGGGGGGGTCCGCGGGGAGCAGTTCTTC.

The rearrangement joins TRBV5-1 to TRBJ2-2, with a possible D match to TRBD1 (5 bases). Germline CDR1 is SGHRS and CDR2 is YFSETQ. V lost 5 bases and J lost 7, with 12 bases in between. There are 13 residues in the CDR3. The CDR3 DNA reads as TGCGCCAGCAGACTCACAGGAAACGGGGAGCTGTTTTTT. This encodes CASRLTGNGELFF.

This clonotype was seen at least ten times. The gene calls are TRBV7-2 and TRBJ2-3; D may be TRBD1 (6 bases). The germline CDR1 and CDR2 sequences are SGHTA and FQGNSA. The ends were cut back, 5 bases at V and 2 bases at J, with 11 bases in the middle. The length of the CDR3 is 14 residues. The CDR3 loop is CASSLGQHTDTQYF. DNA for the CDR3: TGTGCCAGCAGCCTCGGACAGCACACAGATACGCAGTATTTT.

This clonotype was seen a few times. In nucleotides, the CDR3 is TGTGCCAGCAGTTACTCGGGAGATCGGGGCTACACCTTC. It is translated as CASSYSGDRGYTF. The rearrangement uses TRBV6-5 and TRBJ1-2, with D unresolved. V dropped 0 bases and J dropped 8 bases, with 10 bases sitting between them. Germline CDR1 and CDR2: MNHEY and SVGAGI. The CDR3 sequence is 13 residues long.

The chain uses TRBV12-3 or TRBV12-4 and TRBJ1-1; D unclear. This CDR3 comprises 17 residues. Trimming removed 6 bases at V and 3 bases at J, with 23 bases between. Here the CDR3 reads CASRRLSPGRRYTEAFF. CDR3 nucleotides: TGTGCCAGCAGACGACTGTCCCCGGGCCGTCGGTACACTGAAGCTTTCTTT.

This clonotype has a handful of counts. V usage is TRBV12-3 or TRBV12-4 and J usage is TRBJ2-5; D gene ambiguous. This CDR3 is 14 amino acids long. Trimming stripped 3 bases from V and 1 base from J, with 9 bases between. The CDR3 spells CASSFWAVQETQYF. The CDR3 DNA reads TGTGCCAGCAGTTTCTGGGCGGTCCAAGAGACCCAGTACTTC.

This clonotype was recorded a few times. V gene TRBV7-9 combines with J gene TRBJ2-5; D assignment may be TRBD1 or TRBD2 (5 bases each). Germline CDR1 is SEHNR and CDR2 is FQNEAQ (reference sequence). Trimming stripped 1 base from V and 5 bases from J, with 14 bases between. This CDR3 spans 15 amino acids. Here the CDR3 reads CASSLVLEGRETQYF. For the CDR3, the DNA is TGTGCCAGCAGCTTAGTTTTAGAGGGGCGCGAGACCCAGTACTTC.

This clonotype was recorded many times. V usage is TRBV6-2 or TRBV6-3 and J usage is TRBJ1-1; no clear D. Germline V lookup: CDR1 MNHEY, CDR2 SVGEGT. V was clipped by 0 bases and J by 6 bases, with 14 bases between them. The CDR3 has 15 residues. CDR3 sequence reads: CASSYSAAGWAEAFF. The CDR3 DNA follows: TGTGCCAGCAGTTACTCTGCTGCAGGTTGGGCTGAAGCTTTCTTT.

V is TRBV7-2 and J is TRBJ2-7; TRBD2 matches at 7 bases. J was trimmed by 2 bases and V by 2 bases; bases with no gene match: 6. The CDR3 loop spans 15 amino acids. Germline V CDR1 and CDR2: SGHTA, FQGNSA. The CDR3 reads CASSLKIGRTYEQYF. Here the CDR3 DNA reads TGTGCCAGCAGCTTAAAAATCGGGAGGACCTACGAGCAGTACTTC.

This clonotype turned up a few times. The rearrangement joins TRBV5-5 to TRBJ1-2, with D maybe TRBD1 (5 bases). Germline loops: CDR1 SGHKS, CDR2 YYEKEE (reference sequence). This CDR3 is 14 amino acids long. The ends were cut back, 0 bases at V and 7 bases at J, with 13 bases in the middle. The CDR3 bases are TGTGCCAGCAGCTTGGCCCCGGGGACGGGTGGCTACACCTTC. It is translated as CASSLAPGTGGYTF.

The chain has TRBV3-1 and TRBJ1-1, with D perhaps TRBD1 (6 bases). Germline CDR1 and CDR2: LGHDT and YNNKEL (reference sequence). The ends were cut back, 3 bases at V and 4 bases at J, with 9 bases in the middle. The CDR3 loop spans 13 amino acids. The CDR3 DNA sequence: TGTGCCAGCAGCCATTCGACAGGCACTGAAGCTTTCTTT. It translates to CASSHSTGTEAFF.

This clonotype was counted between two and nine times. This chain joins TRBV12-3 or TRBV12-4 and TRBJ2-1, with a tentative D call TRBD2 (6 bases). Trimming pared 4 bases from V and 6 bases from J, leaving 19 bases between. The CDR3 runs to 16 residues. In DNA form, the CDR3 reads TGTGCCAGCAGTTCTGGAGGTAGCGGAGTCTCCAATGAGCAGTTCTTC. Translating it yields CASSSGGSGVSNEQFF.

This chain connects TRBV7-3 to TRBJ1-6; D not resolved. Trimming pared 4 bases from V and 10 bases from J, leaving 14 bases between. Germline V gives CDR1 SGHTA, CDR2 FQGTGA. The CDR3 spans 14 residues. CDR3 region: CASSSNPPGSPLHF. The DNA for the CDR3 is TGTGCCAGCAGCTCCAACCCCCCCGGCTCACCCCTCCACTTT.